The 2 T cell receptor beta chains below all came from one sample that was sequenced in a study of OX40 agonist ivuxolimab in advanced cancers. Profiling relied on immunoSEQ multiplex PCR, and the TCRdb table lists in-frame clones only, not all of them. Of about 75,000 clones listed, about 88% are singletons. Sequences were derived from CD4+ or CD8+ T cells sorted from blood, sampled in a trial of the OX40 agonist ivuxolimab. These receptors were taken from an adult with an advanced solid tumor such as melanoma, head and neck, liver or kidney cancer.

This chain joins TRBV15 and TRBJ1-4, with D possibly TRBD1 on 6 matching bases. The length of the CDR3 is 14 residues. V was pared by 3 bases and J by 4 bases, with 9 bases between. Germline V gene data show CDR1 as LNHNV and CDR2 as YYDKDF (reference sequence). The CDR3 is CATSRGTLNEKLFF. The DNA for the CDR3 is TGTGCCACCAGCAGGGGGACACTTAATGAAAAACTGTTTTTT.

This chain links TRBV6-5 with TRBJ2-7, with no clear D. Germline V gene sequence: CDR1 MNHEY, CDR2 SVGAGI. This CDR3 spans 15 amino acids. V was trimmed by 6 bases and J by 0 bases, leaving 15 bases between them. The CDR3 reads CASRIRPVSSYEQYF. The CDR3 coding sequence is TGTGCCAGCAGGATCCGACCTGTGAGCTCCTACGAGCAGTACTTC.